The 4 T cell receptor beta chains listed next were all sequenced from one sample in a study of molecular identifiers for immune sequencing clone quantification. TCRdb redid the calling of the PCR reads with MiXCR, one entry per CDR3 protein. The sample consists of under 600,000 distinct CDR3 sequences, 20% to 25% of them appearing once. The sample was naive CD8+ T cells from blood, with Jurkat cell RNA spiked in. Subset noted: FACS-sorted CD8+CD4-CCR7+CD45RA+ naive T cells. The receptors stem from a human donor in good health. Some libraries in this study had Jurkat cell RNA spiked in.

Notes on this clonotype: A far larger clone is off by one base, so a read error is likely. The chain joins TRBV5-8 to TRBJ2-7, with 11 nucleotides matching TRBD1. Per germline, CDR1 SGHTS and CDR2 YDEGEE. The CDR3 is 14 amino acids. CDR3 amino acids: CASSIGQGAYEQCF. CDR3 coding DNA: TGTGCCAGCAGCATAGGACAGGGGGCCTACGAGCAGTGCTTC.

This clonotype was detected only a few times. The rearrangement uses TRBV24-1 and TRBJ2-4, with D perhaps TRBD1 (6 bases). V lost 10 bases to trimming and J lost 3 bases, with 15 bases between them. The CDR3 has 14 amino acids. In germline, CDR1 is KGHDR, CDR2 SFDVKD. CDR3 in amino acids: CATTTTGRKNIQYF. CDR3 coding DNA: TGTGCCACAACAACTACAGGGCGCAAAAACATTCAGTACTTC.

With regard to this clonotype: This could be a read error, since a much larger clone is one nucleotide away. The V gene is TRBV4-1, the J gene TRBJ1-4, with no clear D. The length of the CDR3 is 15 residues. The germline V gene has CDR1 MGHRA and CDR2 YSYEKL. CDR3 in DNA: TGCGCCAGCAGCCAAGCGGGCGCAACTAATGAAAAACTGGTTTTT. Translated: CASSQAGATNEKLVF.

A few counts support this clonotype. The V call is TRBV6-5, the J call TRBJ2-3; possibly TRBD1 or TRBD2 for D (5 bases each). Germline V gene data show CDR1 as MNHEY and CDR2 as SVGAGI. The CDR3 extends over 13 amino acids. V shed 5 bases and J shed 9 bases, with 15 bases lying between them. CDR3 sequence (DNA): TGTGCCAGCAGTAGAGGGGAATCGGGAACGCAGTATTTT. Translation gives CASSRGESGTQYF.